The 20 T cell receptor beta chains given below trace back to one sample, sequenced in a study of OX40 agonist ivuxolimab in advanced cancers. Measured with immunoSEQ multiplex PCR; TCRdb has only the in-frame clones, and not every one. This sample carries roughly 10,000 clones, about 79% of them seen once, and the ten largest clones take 20% to 25%. Sequenced here: CD4+ or CD8+ T cells sorted from blood, sampled in a trial of the OX40 agonist ivuxolimab. Receptor source: an adult with an advanced solid tumor such as melanoma, head and neck, liver or kidney cancer.

CDR3 loop: CASSLELVGDTQYF. Here the CDR3 DNA reads TGTGCCAGCAGCTTAGAGCTAGTGGGGGATACGCAGTATTTT. V and J are TRBV7-2 and TRBJ2-3; no clear D. The CDR3 consists of 14 residues. The V and J ends lost 1 base and 6 bases respectively, with 11 bases between them. The germline V gene has CDR1 SGHTA and CDR2 FQGNSA. Full variable domain (missing parts from reference TRBV7-2 and TRBJ2-3): GAGVSQSPSNKVTEKGKDVELRCDPISGHTALYWYRQSLGQGLEFLIYFQGNSAPDKSGLPSDRFSAERTGGSVSTLTIQRTQQEDSAVYLCASSLELVGDTQYFGPGTRLTVL.

This chain connects TRBV27 to TRBJ2-3; D gene ambiguous. V was shortened by 4 bases and J by 2 bases, with 7 bases between the two germline ends. CDR3 length equals 13 residues. Looked up from germline, CDR1 is MNHEY and CDR2 is SMNVEV (reference sequence). Here the CDR3 DNA reads TGTGCCAGCAGTTCTCAAAACACAGATACGCAGTATTTT. Translation: CASSSQNTDTQYF.

Only one count was recorded for this clone. This chain uses TRBV9 with TRBJ1-5; no reliable D call. Looked up from germline, CDR1 is SGDLS and CDR2 is YYNGEE. The CDR3 loop spans 14 amino acids. The V end lost 0 bases, the J end lost 5 bases, and 9 bases lay between the germline ends. The CDR3 here is CASSVDGLYQPQHF. The CDR3 DNA sequence: TGTGCCAGCAGCGTAGATGGACTCTATCAGCCCCAGCATTTT. The full variable domain, in which reference TRBV9 and TRBJ1-5 provide the parts outside the CDR3, is DSGVTQTPKHLITATGQRVTLRCSPRSGDLSVYWYQQSLDQGLQFLIQYYNGEERAKGNILERFSAQQFPDLHSELNLSSLELGDSALYFCASSVDGLYQPQHFGDGTRLSIL.

The chain employs TRBV27 and TRBJ1-4; possible D gene TRBD1, 6 bases. V lost 6 bases and J lost 4, with 15 bases in between. The CDR3 length is 15 residues. Per the germline V gene, CDR1 is MNHEY and CDR2 is SMNVEV (reference sequence). In nucleotides, the CDR3 is TGTGCCAGCAGCCTGACAGGTGCCCTTAATGAAAAACTGTTTTTT. Its translation: CASSLTGALNEKLFF.

This chain links TRBV10-2 with TRBJ1-5; no definite D call. CDR1 WSHSY and CDR2 SAAADI come from the germline V gene. The V end was cut by 3 bases, the J end by 0 bases, with 3 bases between. This CDR3 contains 13 residues. CDR3 coding DNA: TGCGCCAGCAGTGACATTAGCAATCAGCCCCAGCATTTT. It is translated as CASSDISNQPQHF.

This clone was seen a few times. This chain links TRBV11-3 with TRBJ2-7; D tentatively fits TRBD1 or TRBD2 (5 bases each). The CDR3 is 15 amino acids. Germline-derived CDR1 and CDR2 are SGHNT and YENEEA. V lost 4 bases, J lost 7 bases, and 20 bases lay in between. In DNA, the CDR3 is TGTGCCAGCAGCTCAATACACTCGGGACCGAGGGAGCAGTACTTC. It specifies CASSSIHSGPREQYF.

This clone was found a few times. The J gene is TRBJ1-5, the V gene TRBV25-1; 7 positions agree with TRBD1. CDR1 is MGHDK and CDR2 is SYGVNS in the germline V gene. After removal of 6 bases from V and 8 bases from J, the junction contained 7 bases not matched to a gene. The CDR3 is made up of 13 amino acids. As DNA, the CDR3 is TGTGCCAGCAGCCCCGACAGGGATGAGCCCCAGCATTTT. This sequence encodes CASSPDRDEPQHF.

A few counts support this clone. This chain joins TRBV7-9 and TRBJ1-2; 9 bases fit TRBD1. Germline V CDR1 and CDR2: SEHNR, FQNEAQ (reference sequence). The CDR3 spans 14 residues. The J segment lost 8 bases and the V segment lost 4 bases, leaving 8 bases of the junction unmatched. The CDR3 loop reads CASSSGQGITGYTF. Written as DNA, the CDR3 is TGTGCCAGCAGCTCGGGACAGGGAATTACGGGCTACACCTTC. Together with reference TRBV7-9 and TRBJ1-2, the CDR3 gives the full variable domain: DTGVSQNPRHKITKRGQNVTFRCDPISEHNRLYWYRQTLGQGPEFLTYFQNEAQLEKSRLLSDRFSAERPKGSFSTLEIQRTEQGDSAMYLCASSSGQGITGYTFGSGTRLTVV.

This clone is medium-sized by share. The CDR3 DNA reads TGTGCCAGCAGCGTAGCTTCAGGGTACTATGGCTACACCTTC. This gives the protein CASSVASGYYGYTF. This rearrangement joins TRBV9 to TRBJ1-2; maybe TRBD1 (5 bases). The V end was cut by 0 bases, the J end by 3 bases, with 9 bases between. CDR1 is SGDLS and CDR2 is YYNGEE in the germline V gene. CDR3 length equals 14 residues.

The chain employs TRBV5-8 and TRBJ2-1, with D perhaps matching TRBD1 or TRBD2 (6 bases each). This CDR3 is 14 amino acids long. Germline V gives CDR1 SGHTS, CDR2 YDEGEE. The V end lost 4 bases, the J end lost 7 bases, and 15 bases lay between the germline ends. This chain's CDR3 is CASSRRGVRNEQFF. DNA for the CDR3: TGTGCCAGCAGCCGGAGGGGGGTTAGGAATGAGCAGTTCTTC.

The V gene is TRBV11-3, the J gene TRBJ2-2; 8 bases are a match to TRBD2. The CDR3 spans 16 residues. CDR1 and CDR2 from the germline V gene are SGHNT and YENEEA. J was trimmed by 7 bases and V by 1 base; bases with no gene match: 8. CDR3 sequence reads: CASSLARGAGGGELFF. CDR3 nucleotides: TGTGCCAGCAGCTTAGCACGTGGCGCGGGAGGCGGGGAGCTGTTTTTT.

V is TRBV29-1 and J is TRBJ1-2; D remains unclear. The CDR3 runs 14 residues. Germline lookup yields CDR1 SQVTM and CDR2 ANQGSEA. V was clipped by 1 base and J by 5 bases, with 14 bases between them. CDR3 nucleotides: TGCAGCGTTGAAGGAGGTCGATCTACTTATGGCTACACCTTC. Protein product: CSVEGGRSTYGYTF. Looking up the rest from reference TRBV29-1 and TRBJ1-2 gives the full variable domain: SAVISQKPSRDICQRGTSLTIQCQVDSQVTMMFWYRQQPGQSLTLIATANQGSEATYESGFVIDKFPISRPNLTFSTLTVSNMSPEDSSIYLCSVEGGRSTYGYTFGSGTRLTVV.

The chain has TRBV7-8 and TRBJ1-1; D not resolved. CDR3 length: 13 residues. CDR1 and CDR2 (germline): SGHVS, FQNEAQ. The germline V and J ends were trimmed by 5 bases and 2 bases, with 9 bases remaining between them. The CDR3 reads CASSPGINTEAFF. The CDR3 coding sequence is TGTGCCAGCAGCCCCGGGATCAACACTGAAGCTTTCTTT.

This CDR3 is CASKTGGDQETQYF. CDR3 nucleotide sequence: TGTGCCAGCAAGACAGGGGGGGATCAAGAGACCCAGTACTTC. This chain joins TRBV27 and TRBJ2-5; 9 bases are shared with TRBD1. CDR1 and CDR2 (germline): MNHEY, SMNVEV (reference sequence). CDR3 length: 14 amino acids. Trimming cost V 7 bases and J 2 bases; bases outside gene matches: 5.

V usage is TRBV30 and J usage is TRBJ1-5; 7 nucleotides line up with TRBD1. The CDR3 sequence is 13 residues long. The ends lost 7 bases at V and 2 bases at J; junction bases unmatched: 5. CDR1 and CDR2 (germline): GTSNPN, SVGIG (reference sequence). As DNA, the CDR3 is TGTGCCTACAGGGGCTCGGGCAATCAGCCCCAGCATTTT. Encoded protein: CAYRGSGNQPQHF. Based on the CDR3 plus reference TRBV30 and TRBJ1-5, the full variable domain is SQTIHQWPATLVQPVGSPLSLECTVEGTSNPNLYWYRQAAGRGLQLLFYSVGIGQISSEVPQNLSASRPQDRQFILSSKKLLLSDSGFYLCAYRGSGNQPQHFGDGTRLSIL.

The chain has TRBV9 and TRBJ1-1; a weak D match, TRBD1 (5 bases). Trimming removed 5 bases from V and 6 bases from J, with 8 bases in between. Germline V gene sequence: CDR1 SGDLS, CDR2 YYNGEE. The CDR3 has 11 residues. In DNA, the CDR3 is TGTGCCAGCAGTAAAGGGGCTGAAGCTTTCTTT. Translation gives CASSKGAEAFF.

This clone has only a few counts. Mismatch with germline at one junction end may stem from a read error. The J gene is TRBJ1-1, the V gene TRBV5-4, with a possible D match to TRBD1 (6 bases). Germline V lookup: CDR1 SGHNT, CDR2 YYREEE (reference sequence). CDR3 length: 16 residues. The CDR3 region is CASSLARGGLNAEAFF. The CDR3 region has the DNA TGTGCCAGCAGCTTGGCCCGGGGGGGGCTGAACGCTGAAGCTTTCTTT.

This clone was counted only a few times. This sequence joins TRBV27 and TRBJ2-1; 7 bases are a match to TRBD1. The V gene end was trimmed by 6 bases and the J gene end by 9 bases; junction bases not matched to a gene: 8. CDR1 and CDR2 from the germline V gene are MNHEY and SMNVEV (reference sequence). The CDR3 sequence is 13 residues long. CDR3 loop: CASSPQQGTEQFF. The CDR3 DNA reads TGTGCCAGCAGCCCACAACAGGGGACTGAGCAGTTCTTC.

This clone was seen once. The chain recombines TRBV4-1 with TRBJ2-1, with D unresolved. Trimming took off 0 bases at V and 0 bases at J, with 9 bases between the two ends. The CDR3 is made up of 16 amino acids. The V gene's germline CDR1 is MGHRA and CDR2 YSYEKL. The CDR3 nucleotides are TGCGCCAGCAGCCAAGATCCCCGCGACTCCTACAATGAGCAGTTCTTC. It codes for CASSQDPRDSYNEQFF.

This clone was recorded a few times. This rearrangement joins TRBV7-8 to TRBJ2-3; D call uncertain. V lost 4 bases to trimming and J lost 3 bases, with 8 bases between them. Germline values: CDR1 SGHVS, CDR2 FQNEAQ. This CDR3 has 13 residues. The CDR3 DNA is TGTGCCAGCAGCTCTCCGTTTACAGATACGCAGTATTTT. It yields the protein CASSSPFTDTQYF.